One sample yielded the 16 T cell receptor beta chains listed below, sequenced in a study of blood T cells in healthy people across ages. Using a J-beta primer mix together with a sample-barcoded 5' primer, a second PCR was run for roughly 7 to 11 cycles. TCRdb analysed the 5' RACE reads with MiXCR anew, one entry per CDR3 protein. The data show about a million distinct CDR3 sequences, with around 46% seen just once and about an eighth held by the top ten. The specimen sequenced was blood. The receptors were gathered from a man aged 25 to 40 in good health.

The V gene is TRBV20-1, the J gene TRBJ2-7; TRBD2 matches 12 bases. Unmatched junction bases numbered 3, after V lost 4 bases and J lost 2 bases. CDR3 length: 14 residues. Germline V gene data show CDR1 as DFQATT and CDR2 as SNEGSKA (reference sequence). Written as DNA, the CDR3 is TGCAGTGCTACTGGACTAGCGGGGACCTACGAGCAGTACTTC. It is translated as CSATGLAGTYEQYF.

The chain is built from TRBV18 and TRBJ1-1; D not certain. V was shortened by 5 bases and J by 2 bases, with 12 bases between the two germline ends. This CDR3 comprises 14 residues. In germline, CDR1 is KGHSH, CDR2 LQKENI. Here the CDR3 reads CASSSYIPNTEAFF. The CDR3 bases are TGTGCCAGCTCATCATACATACCCAACACTGAAGCTTTCTTT.

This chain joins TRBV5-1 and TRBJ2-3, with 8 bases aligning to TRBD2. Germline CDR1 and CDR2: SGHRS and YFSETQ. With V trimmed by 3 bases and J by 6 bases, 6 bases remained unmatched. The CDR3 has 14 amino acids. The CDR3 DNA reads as TGCGCCAGCAGCTCCGGGGGGGGCCGGGATACGCAGTATTTT. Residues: CASSSGGGRDTQYF.

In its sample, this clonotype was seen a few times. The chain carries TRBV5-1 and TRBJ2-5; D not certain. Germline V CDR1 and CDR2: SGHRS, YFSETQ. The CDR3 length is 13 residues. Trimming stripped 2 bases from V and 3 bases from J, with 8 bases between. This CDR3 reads CASSFWPEETQYF. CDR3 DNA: TGCGCCAGCAGCTTCTGGCCAGAAGAGACCCAGTACTTC. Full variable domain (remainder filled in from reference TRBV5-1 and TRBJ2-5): KAGVTQTPRYLIKTRGQQVTLSCSPISGHRSVSWYQQTPGQGLQFLFEYFSETQRNKGNFPGRFSGRQFSNSRSEMNVSTLELGDSALYLCASSFWPEETQYFGPGTRLLVL.

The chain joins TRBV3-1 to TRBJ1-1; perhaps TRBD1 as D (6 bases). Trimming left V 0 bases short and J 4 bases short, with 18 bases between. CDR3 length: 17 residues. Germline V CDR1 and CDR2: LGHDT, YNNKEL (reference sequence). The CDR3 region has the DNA TGTGCCAGCAGCCAAGATAAAGATTACAGGGACCTCACTGAAGCTTTCTTT. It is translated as CASSQDKDYRDLTEAFF.

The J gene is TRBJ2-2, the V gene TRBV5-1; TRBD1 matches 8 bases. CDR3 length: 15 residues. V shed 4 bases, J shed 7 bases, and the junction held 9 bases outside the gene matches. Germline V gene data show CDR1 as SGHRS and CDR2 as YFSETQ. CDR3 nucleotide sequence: TGCGCCAGCAGCCCGGAGGACAGGGTCATCGGGGAGCTGTTTTTT. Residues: CASSPEDRVIGELFF.

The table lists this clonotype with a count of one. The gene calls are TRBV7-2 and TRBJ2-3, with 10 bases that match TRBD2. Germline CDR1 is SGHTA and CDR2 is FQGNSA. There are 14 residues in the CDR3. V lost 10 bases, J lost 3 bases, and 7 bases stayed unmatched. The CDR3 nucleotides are TGTGCCACCAAGCGGGGGGGCTCGACAGATACGCAGTATTTT. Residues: CATKRGGSTDTQYF.

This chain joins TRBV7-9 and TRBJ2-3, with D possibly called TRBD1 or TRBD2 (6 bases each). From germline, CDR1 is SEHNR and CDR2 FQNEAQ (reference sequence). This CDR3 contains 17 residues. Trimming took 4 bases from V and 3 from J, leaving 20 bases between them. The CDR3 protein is CASSSQSAGGGTDTQYF. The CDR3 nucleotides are TGTGCCAGCAGCTCACAATCCGCCGGGGGCGGAACAGATACGCAGTATTTT.

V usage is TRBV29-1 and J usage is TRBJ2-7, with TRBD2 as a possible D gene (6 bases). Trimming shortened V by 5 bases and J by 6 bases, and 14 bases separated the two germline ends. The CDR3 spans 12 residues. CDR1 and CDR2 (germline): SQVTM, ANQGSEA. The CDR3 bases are TGCAGCGTTCGTCAGGGAGGAATCGAGCAGTACTTC. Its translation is CSVRQGGIEQYF.

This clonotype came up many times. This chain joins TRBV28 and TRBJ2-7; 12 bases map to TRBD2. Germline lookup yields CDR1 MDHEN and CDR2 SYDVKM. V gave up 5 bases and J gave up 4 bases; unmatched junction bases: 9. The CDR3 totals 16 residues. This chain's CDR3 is CASSTGLAGLEYEQYF. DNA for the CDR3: TGTGCCAGCAGTACAGGACTAGCGGGGCTCGAGTACGAGCAGTACTTC.

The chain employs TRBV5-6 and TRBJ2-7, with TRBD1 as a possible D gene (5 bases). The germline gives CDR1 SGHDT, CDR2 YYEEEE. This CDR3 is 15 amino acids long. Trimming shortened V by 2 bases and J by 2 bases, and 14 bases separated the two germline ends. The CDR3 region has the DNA TGTGCCAGCAGCTTTCCCAGGGCGAGCCCCTACGAGCAGTACTTC. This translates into CASSFPRASPYEQYF.

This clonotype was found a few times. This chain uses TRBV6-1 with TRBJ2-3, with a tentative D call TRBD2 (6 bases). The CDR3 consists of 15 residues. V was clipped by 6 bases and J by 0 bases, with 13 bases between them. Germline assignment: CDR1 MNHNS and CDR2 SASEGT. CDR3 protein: CASREGTSSTDTQYF. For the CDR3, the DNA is TGTGCCAGCAGGGAGGGGACCTCTAGCACAGATACGCAGTATTTT.

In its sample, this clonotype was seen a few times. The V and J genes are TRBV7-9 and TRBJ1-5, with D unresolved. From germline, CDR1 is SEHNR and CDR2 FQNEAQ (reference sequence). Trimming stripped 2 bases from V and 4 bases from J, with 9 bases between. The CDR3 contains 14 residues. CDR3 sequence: CASSLTQSNQPQHF. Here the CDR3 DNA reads TGTGCCAGCAGCTTAACACAGAGTAATCAGCCCCAGCATTTT.

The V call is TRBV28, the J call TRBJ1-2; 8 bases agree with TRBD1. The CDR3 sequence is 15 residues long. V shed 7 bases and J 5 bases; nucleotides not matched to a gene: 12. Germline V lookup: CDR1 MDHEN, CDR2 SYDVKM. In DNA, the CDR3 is TGTGCCAGCACCCGTCCCGGGACAGGCTTATATGGCTACACCTTC. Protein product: CASTRPGTGLYGYTF.

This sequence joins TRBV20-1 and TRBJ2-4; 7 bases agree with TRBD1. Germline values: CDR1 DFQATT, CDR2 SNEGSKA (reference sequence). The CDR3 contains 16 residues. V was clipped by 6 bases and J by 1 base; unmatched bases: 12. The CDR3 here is CSAHDATGSAKNIQYF. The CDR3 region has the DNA TGCAGTGCCCATGACGCGACAGGGTCGGCCAAAAACATTCAGTACTTC.

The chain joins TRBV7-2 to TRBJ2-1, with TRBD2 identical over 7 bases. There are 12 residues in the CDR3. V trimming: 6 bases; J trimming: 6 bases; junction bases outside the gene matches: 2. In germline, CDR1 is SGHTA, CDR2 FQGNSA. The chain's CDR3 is CASRWTSNEQFF. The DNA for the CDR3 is TGTGCCAGCAGGTGGACTAGCAATGAGCAGTTCTTC. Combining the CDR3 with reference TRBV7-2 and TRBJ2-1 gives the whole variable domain GAGVSQSPSNKVTEKGKDVELRCDPISGHTALYWYRQSLGQGLEFLIYFQGNSAPDKSGLPSDRFSAERTGGSVSTLTIQRTQQEDSAVYLCASRWTSNEQFFGPGTRLTVL.